These 22 T cell receptor beta chains were sequenced from one sample in a study of shared clonotypes between healthy human individuals. The protocol was immunoSEQ multiplex PCR, while the TCRdb copy is restricted to in-frame clones and leaves out a portion. The sample records over 2,000,000 clones, about 94% being singletons. Terminally differentiated effector memory CD45RA+ cells were excluded by CCR7 positive selection of CD45RO-negative cells. Sequenced sample: naive CD8+ T cells from PBMCs. All receptors derive from a man between 18 and 29 years old in good health. Some clones in this sample may be carry-over from other donors' samples.

The V gene is TRBV15, the J gene TRBJ2-7, with 12 bases fitting TRBD2. The CDR3 extends over 16 amino acids. Trimming at V came to 3 bases and at J to 0 bases, leaving 3 bases not matched to a gene. Per the germline V gene, CDR1 is LNHNV and CDR2 is YYDKDF (reference sequence). The CDR3 sequence: CATSSGLAGFSYEQYF. CDR3 coding DNA: TGTGCCACCAGCAGTGGACTAGCGGGGTTCTCCTACGAGCAGTACTTC.

This clone occurred once. V usage is TRBV5-8 and J usage is TRBJ2-5; D is undetermined. The germline V and J ends were trimmed by 0 bases and 5 bases, with 11 bases remaining between them. This CDR3 contains 14 residues. CDR1 is SGHTS and CDR2 is YDEGEE in the germline V gene. CDR3 in amino acids: CASSLGFGVETQYF. CDR3 nucleotides: TGTGCCAGCAGCTTGGGTTTTGGGGTTGAGACCCAGTACTTC.

The chain uses TRBV28 and TRBJ2-7, with a tentative D call TRBD2 (6 bases). The V and J ends lost 7 bases and 2 bases respectively, with 15 bases between them. Germline V gene sequence: CDR1 MDHEN, CDR2 SYDVKM. This CDR3 has 14 amino acids. CDR3 sequence reads: CASTGAGPTYEQYF. CDR3 in DNA: TGTGCCAGCACGGGCGCGGGGCCCACCTACGAGCAGTACTTC.

The chain employs TRBV21-1 and TRBJ2-7; the table's TRBD2 call for D was not verified on the DNA. TRBV21-1 is a pseudogene segment. The CDR3 totals 16 residues. CDR3 nucleotide sequence: TGTGCCAGTCCACGACCCCGAGCTAGCGGGAATTACGAGCAGTACTTC. It translates to CASPRPRASGNYEQYF.

The chain couples TRBV7-2 to TRBJ2-1; D is unresolved. V was shortened by 2 bases and J by 8 bases, with 10 bases between the two germline ends. The germline gives CDR1 SGHTA, CDR2 FQGNSA. There are 13 residues in the CDR3. CDR3 loop: CASSLISGDEQFF. The CDR3 DNA is TGTGCCAGCAGCTTAATCTCGGGCGATGAGCAGTTCTTC.

This chain connects TRBV7-2 to TRBJ2-1; 8 positions agree with TRBD2. The CDR3 extends over 15 amino acids. The germline V gene has CDR1 SGHTA and CDR2 FQGNSA. V was clipped by 3 bases and J by 3 bases; unmatched bases: 4. CDR3 sequence (DNA): TGTGCCAGCAGCTTTTCGGGAGGGTTCTACAATGAGCAGTTCTTC. Translating gives CASSFSGGFYNEQFF.

This sequence joins TRBV10-3 and TRBJ2-7; 10 nucleotides line up with TRBD2. The CDR3 contains 13 residues. The junction had 6 bases not matched to a gene; V was cut back by 8 bases and J by 5 bases. Germline loops: CDR1 ENHRY, CDR2 SYGVKD. The CDR3 is CAIHPSGSHEQYF. In DNA, the CDR3 is TGTGCCATCCACCCTAGCGGGAGCCACGAGCAGTACTTC.

This clone showed up just once. The sample has other DNA sequences that encode this CDR3 too. The chain uses TRBV7-2 and TRBJ2-1; TRBD2 aligns across 11 bases. The CDR3 extends over 15 amino acids. After removal of 2 bases from V and 6 bases from J, the junction contained 3 bases not matched to a gene. The germline CDR1 and CDR2 sequences are SGHTA and FQGNSA. The CDR3 loop is CASSLFLAGGNEQFF. The DNA for the CDR3 is TGTGCCAGCAGCTTATTCCTAGCGGGGGGCAATGAGCAGTTCTTC. The variable domain in full, with the rest retrieved from reference TRBV7-2 and TRBJ2-1, is GAGVSQSPSNKVTEKGKDVELRCDPISGHTALYWYRQSLGQGLEFLIYFQGNSAPDKSGLPSDRFSAERTGGSVSTLTIQRTQQEDSAVYLCASSLFLAGGNEQFFGPGTRLTVL.

This clone was seen a single time. The chain carries TRBV5-1 and TRBJ2-2; D possibly uses TRBD1 or TRBD2 (6 bases each). CDR1 is SGHRS and CDR2 is YFSETQ in the germline V gene. The CDR3 has 15 amino acids. Trimming shortened V by 4 bases and J by 0 bases, and 10 bases separated the two germline ends. CDR3 amino acids: CASSRGGPNTGELFF. CDR3 nucleotide sequence: TGCGCCAGCAGCCGAGGGGGGCCGAACACCGGGGAGCTGTTTTTT.

The count of this clone is one. The genes are TRBV27 and TRBJ2-2; no firm D call. V lost 6 bases to trimming and J lost 3 bases, with 5 bases between them. This CDR3 region has 12 residues. Per germline, CDR1 MNHEY and CDR2 SMNVEV (reference sequence). This CDR3 reads CASSGYTGELFF. CDR3 nucleotides: TGTGCCAGCAGCGGATACACCGGGGAGCTGTTTTTT.

J is TRBJ2-3 and V is TRBV7-3; 11 bases line up with TRBD2. Germline trimming cut 4 bases from V and 0 bases from J; bases unmatched to any gene: 6. The CDR3 contains 17 residues. Germline CDR1 reads SGHTA; CDR2 reads FQGTGA. CDR3 nucleotides: TGTGCCAGCAGCTCTCCGACTAGCGGGACTAGCACAGATACGCAGTATTTT. Translated, it gives CASSSPTSGTSTDTQYF. Filled out from reference TRBV7-3 and TRBJ2-3, the complete variable domain reads GAGVSQTPSNKVTEKGKYVELRCDPISGHTALYWYRQSLGQGPEFLIYFQGTGAADDSGLPNDRFFAVRPEGSVSTLKIQRTERGDSAVYLCASSSPTSGTSTDTQYFGPGTRLTVL.

This rearrangement joins TRBV7-9 to TRBJ2-1; 8 bases are shared with TRBD2. The CDR3 is 16 amino acids. Per germline, CDR1 SEHNR and CDR2 FQNEAQ (reference sequence). V dropped 4 bases and J dropped 1; count of bases not matched to a gene: 6. CDR3 in DNA: TGTGCCAGCAGCTCCCTGACTAGCGTATCCTACAATGAGCAGTTCTTC. Protein product: CASSSLTSVSYNEQFF.

Worth noting for this clone: An end of the junction differs from the germline gene, which may be a read error. The chain joins TRBV29-1 to TRBJ1-2; D not certain. Germline V CDR1 and CDR2: SQVTM, ANQGSEA. The CDR3 is 10 residues long. This chain's CDR3 is CSVVGKQPFF. The CDR3 DNA follows: TGCAGCGTTGTGGGTAAACAGCCCTTCTTC.

The chain combines TRBV4-1 with TRBJ1-2; no definite D call. The CDR3 extends over 15 amino acids. Germline values: CDR1 MGHRA, CDR2 YSYEKL. The germline V and J ends were trimmed by 2 bases and 5 bases, with 15 bases remaining between them. CDR3 residues: CASSQPDWPSYGYTF. The CDR3, as DNA: TGCGCCAGCAGCCAACCCGATTGGCCATCTTATGGCTACACCTTC.

This clone was recorded only once. The chain is built from TRBV4-3 and TRBJ2-3; no definite D call. The CDR3 has 16 residues. V shed 1 base and J shed 8 bases, with 19 bases lying between them. From germline, CDR1 is LGHNA and CDR2 YSLEER. The CDR3 loop is CASSQALDSSVATQYF. The DNA for the CDR3 is TGCGCCAGCAGCCAAGCTTTAGATTCGTCCGTAGCTACGCAGTATTTT.

J is TRBJ2-4 and V is TRBV7-9, with a weak D call TRBD2 (6 bases). The CDR3 totals 18 residues. V gave up 4 bases and J gave up 6 bases, with 25 bases separating them. Germline V gene sequence: CDR1 SEHNR, CDR2 FQNEAQ (reference sequence). CDR3 coding DNA: TGTGCCAGCAGCTACGATTTCCAGGGAAAATTCGGGGGAAACATTCAGTACTTC. Protein: CASSYDFQGKFGGNIQYF.

The rearrangement uses TRBV6-5 and TRBJ1-6; TRBD1 is a possible D gene (6 bases). Trimming shortened V by 7 bases and J by 10 bases, and 17 bases separated the two germline ends. The CDR3 has 14 amino acids. Germline CDR1 MNHEY, CDR2 SVGAGI. This chain's CDR3 is CASTQSGGRSPLHF. CDR3 nucleotide sequence: TGTGCCAGCACTCAGTCGGGGGGCAGATCACCCCTCCACTTT.

DNA of the CDR3: TGCGCCAGCAGCCAAGAAGGGGCGCGCTACGAGCAGTACTTC. Translation: CASSQEGARYEQYF. This rearrangement joins TRBV4-1 to TRBJ2-7; TRBD1 might be the D (5 bases). Trimming took off 0 bases at V and 3 bases at J, with 9 bases between the two ends. Germline loops: CDR1 MGHRA, CDR2 YSYEKL. The CDR3 has 14 amino acids.

This chain joins TRBV27 and TRBJ2-3, with D unresolved. The CDR3 loop spans 15 amino acids. The germline V gene has CDR1 MNHEY and CDR2 SMNVEV (reference sequence). Trimming removed 4 bases from V and 3 bases from J, with 14 bases in between. CDR3 nucleotides: TGTGCCAGCAGTTGGACCCCAAAGTGGACAGATACGCAGTATTTT. This gives the protein CASSWTPKWTDTQYF.

The CDR3 DNA sequence: TGCAGCATTCGTGGTTTGGGGGACGGCTCTCGTGACTATGGCTACACCTTC. It yields the protein CSIRGLGDGSRDYGYTF. V gene TRBV29-1 combines with J gene TRBJ1-2, with D tentatively TRBD1 (5 bases). The V gene's germline CDR1 is SQVTM and CDR2 ANQGSEA. This CDR3 has 17 residues. V was pared by 8 bases and J by 3 bases, with 28 bases between.

Points on this clone: The sample has other DNA sequences that encode this CDR3 too. The chain employs TRBV5-1 and TRBJ2-7; 8 positions agree with TRBD1. The V gene's germline CDR1 is SGHRS and CDR2 YFSETQ. The length of the CDR3 is 14 residues. V shed 2 bases, J shed 1 base, and the junction held 2 bases outside the gene matches. For the CDR3, the DNA is TGCGCCAGCAGCTTCGGGACAGGATCCTACGAGCAGTACTTC. As protein: CASSFGTGSYEQYF.

This sequence joins TRBV10-3 and TRBJ1-1; a possible D gene is TRBD1 (5 bases). The germline CDR1 and CDR2 sequences are ENHRY and SYGVKD. V dropped 3 bases and J dropped 8 bases, with 13 bases sitting between them. The CDR3 is made up of 13 amino acids. The CDR3 DNA is TGTGCCATCAGTGACAGGGCGGGTGGGGAAGCTTTCTTT. It translates to CAISDRAGGEAFF.